Below, one TCR beta chain is given with its context. The sample comes from a study of blood T cell repertoires in COVID-19. Across the whole study: Samples of COVID-19 (acute and convalescent) were obtained from the United States, Italy and Spain. From T cells, B-cell-depleted T cells, or PBMCs came the material, which was cDNA or gDNA.

Germline V gene data show CDR1 as SEHNR and CDR2 as FQNEAQ (reference sequence). CDR3 length: 16 residues. Trimming removed 4 bases at V and 1 base at J, with 17 bases between. Original analysis: Nucleated cell number was recorded as an estimate derived from reference gene primer amplification. Sequenced by immunoSEQ multiplex PCR; TCRdb stores in-frame clones only, minus some. V and J calls and clone size come straight from that table; D and trimming were deduced from the DNA. This sample has approximately 150,000 clones, with over 75% found just once. This sequence joins TRBV7-9 and TRBJ2-7; the D is unclear. This TCR was sampled from a woman aged 60-70 years with active COVID-19. The specimen was peripheral blood. The CDR3 bases are TGTGCCAGCAGCTGGTTGACAACCGCGCCTTCCTACGAGCAGTACTTC. It translates to CASSWLTTAPSYEQYF. The variable domain in full, completed from reference TRBV7-9 and TRBJ2-7, reads DTGVSQNPRHKITKRGQNVTFRCDPISEHNRLYWYRQTLGQGPEFLTYFQNEAQLEKSRLLSDRFSAERPKGSFSTLEIQRTEQGDSAMYLCASSWLTTAPSYEQYFGPGTRLTVT.